This T cell receptor (beta chain) came from a study of PD-1 blockade in classical Hodgkin lymphoma. The count of this clone is one. Only in-frame clones appear in the TCRdb table, and some are missing; sequencing was by immunoSEQ multiplex PCR. The sample lists 30,000 or so clones, roughly 90% occurring once. Trimming removed 6 bases from V and 4 bases from J, with 13 bases in between. This CDR3 is 14 amino acids long. Per germline, CDR1 MDHEN and CDR2 SYDVKM. Relapse was seen in all patients after autologous stem cell transplantation, and brentuximab vedotin exposure was variable. Magnetic depletion of unwanted cells isolated CD4+ T cells from thawed PBMCs.

The source of this sequence is a human donor with classical Hodgkin lymphoma. The sequencing used CD4+ T cells from blood, collected at baseline. V gene TRBV28 combines with J gene TRBJ1-5; maybe TRBD1 (5 bases). CDR3 amino acids: CASSPQGWNQPQHF. The CDR3 nucleotides are TGTGCCAGCAGCCCCCAGGGATGGAATCAGCCCCAGCATTTT.